Included here is one T cell receptor beta chain sequence, with context. Trimming cost V 0 bases and J 5 bases, with 14 bases left between them. CDR1 is PRHDT, CDR2 FYEKMQ, per germline (reference sequence). The CDR3 runs 16 residues. This sample is part of a study of blood T cells in healthy people across ages. Together with a sample-barcoded 5' primer, a J-beta primer mix was included in a second PCR lasting about 7 to 11 cycles. TCRdb re-called the 5' RACE reads through MiXCR, storing one row per CDR3 protein. Of hundreds of thousands of distinct CDR3 sequences in the sample, less than 80% were seen once.

The sequenced material came from blood. This chain joins TRBV13 and TRBJ2-1; D gene unclear. This receptor was obtained from a man aged 25-45 years in good health. The chain's CDR3 is CASSLGLLYGNNEQFF. The DNA of the CDR3 is TGTGCCAGCAGCTTAGGCCTCCTGTATGGGAACAATGAGCAGTTCTTC.